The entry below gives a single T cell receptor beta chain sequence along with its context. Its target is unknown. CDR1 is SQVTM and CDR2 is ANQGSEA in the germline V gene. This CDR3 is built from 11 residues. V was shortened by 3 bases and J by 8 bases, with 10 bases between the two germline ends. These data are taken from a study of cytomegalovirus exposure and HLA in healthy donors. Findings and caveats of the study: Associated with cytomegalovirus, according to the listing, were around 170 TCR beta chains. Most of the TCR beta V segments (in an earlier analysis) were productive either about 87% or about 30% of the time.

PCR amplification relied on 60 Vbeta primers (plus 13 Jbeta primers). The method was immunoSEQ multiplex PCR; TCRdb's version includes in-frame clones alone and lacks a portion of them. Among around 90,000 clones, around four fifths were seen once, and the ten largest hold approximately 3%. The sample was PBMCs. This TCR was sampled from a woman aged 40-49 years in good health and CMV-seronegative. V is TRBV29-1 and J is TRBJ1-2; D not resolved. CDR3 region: CSVEHSRGYTF. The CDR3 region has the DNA TGCAGCGTTGAGCACAGCAGAGGCTACACCTTC. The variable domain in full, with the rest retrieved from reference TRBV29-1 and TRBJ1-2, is SAVISQKPSRDICQRGTSLTIQCQVDSQVTMMFWYRQQPGQSLTLIATANQGSEATYESGFVIDKFPISRPNLTFSTLTVSNMSPEDSSIYLCSVEHSRGYTFGSGTRLTVV.